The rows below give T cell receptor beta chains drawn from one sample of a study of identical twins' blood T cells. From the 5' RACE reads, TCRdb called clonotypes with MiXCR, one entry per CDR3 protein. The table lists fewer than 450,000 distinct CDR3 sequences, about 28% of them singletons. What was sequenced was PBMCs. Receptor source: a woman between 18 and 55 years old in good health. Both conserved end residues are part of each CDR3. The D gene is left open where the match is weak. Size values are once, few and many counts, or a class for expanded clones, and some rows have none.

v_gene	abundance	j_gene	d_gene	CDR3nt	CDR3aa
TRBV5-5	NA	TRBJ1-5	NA	TGTGCCAGCAGCTTGGACAGTAACAATCAGCCCCAGCATTTT	CASSLDSNNQPQHF
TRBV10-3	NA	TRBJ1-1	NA	TGTGCCATCATGGGTTCTCCTGGACCGGGAAAGGGGATGAACACTGAAGCTTTCTTT	CAIMGSPGPGKGMNTEAFF
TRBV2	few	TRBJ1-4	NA	TGTGCCAGCAGAAAGCAGAGTACTAATGAAAAACTGTTTTTT	CASRKQSTNEKLFF
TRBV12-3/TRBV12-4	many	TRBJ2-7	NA	TGTGCCAGCGGCGGACAGTTCTACGAGCAGTACTTC	CASGGQFYEQYF
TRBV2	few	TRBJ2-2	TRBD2	TGTGCCTCGACCCCGGGACTAGCTTTATCCGGGGAGCTGTTTTTT	CASTPGLALSGELFF
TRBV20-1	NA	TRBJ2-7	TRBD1	TGCAGTGCTAGTAGGACAGGGATCTACGAGCAGTACTTC	CSASRTGIYEQYF
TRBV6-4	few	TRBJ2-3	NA	TGTGCCAGCAGTGACTCGATGGTGGGCAGGGGCACAGATACGCAGTATTTT	CASSDSMVGRGTDTQYF
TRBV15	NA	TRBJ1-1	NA	TGTGCCACCAGCATACAGGGCGGAAACACTGAAGCTTTCTTT	CATSIQGGNTEAFF
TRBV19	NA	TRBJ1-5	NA	TGTGCCAGTAGTACGATACGGGGCAATCAGCCCCAGCATTTT	CASSTIRGNQPQHF
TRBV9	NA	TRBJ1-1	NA	TGTGCCAGCAGCGTTCTTTCGGGCATGAACACTGAAGCTTTCTTT	CASSVLSGMNTEAFF
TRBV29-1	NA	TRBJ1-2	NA	TGCAGCGTTGCGGGATATGGCTACACCTTC	CSVAGYGYTF
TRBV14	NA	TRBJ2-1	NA	TGTGCCAGCAGCCAATCCTTTGAGCAGTTCTTC	CASSQSFEQFF
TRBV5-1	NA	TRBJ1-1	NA	TGCGCCAGCAGCTTGGTCCAGGTAAGGACTCCGGTCATGAACACTGAAGCTTTCTTT	CASSLVQVRTPVMNTEAFF
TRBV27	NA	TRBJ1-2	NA	TGTGCCAACAGTTCGCAGGGTTTCAATGGCTACACCTTC	CANSSQGFNGYTF
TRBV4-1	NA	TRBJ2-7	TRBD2	TGCGCCAGCAGCCAAGGGGCGCTAGCGGGAGTATACGAGCAGTACTTC	CASSQGALAGVYEQYF
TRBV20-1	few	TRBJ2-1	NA	TGCAGTGCTAGAGGTCCCTCCAGAAATTACAATGAGCAGTTCTTC	CSARGPSRNYNEQFF
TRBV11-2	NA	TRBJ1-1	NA	TGTGCCAGCAGCTTAGATCTGGGGACGATGAACACTGAAGCTTTCTTT	CASSLDLGTMNTEAFF
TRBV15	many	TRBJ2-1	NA	TGTGCCACCAGCAGAGAAGGCCTCAACAATGAGCAGTTCTTC	CATSREGLNNEQFF
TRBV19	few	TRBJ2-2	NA	TGTGCCAGTAAAACGGGAGCCTACACCGGGGAGCTGTTTTTT	CASKTGAYTGELFF
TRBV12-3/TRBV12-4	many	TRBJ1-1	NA	TGTGCCAGCAGTGACCCCGGGACGTTCGGTGTTGTGAACACTGAAGCTTTCTTT	CASSDPGTFGVVNTEAFF
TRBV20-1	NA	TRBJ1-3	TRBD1	TGCAGTGCTGTAGGGGGCGGTGGAAACACCATATATTTT	CSAVGGGGNTIYF
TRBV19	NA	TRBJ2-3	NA	TGTGCCAGTAGTAGGGGACTGCCAGGGTTTAGCCCAGATACGCAGTATTTT	CASSRGLPGFSPDTQYF
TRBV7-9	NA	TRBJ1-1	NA	TGTGCCAGCAGCTTAGTGCAGGGGACGAACACTGAAGCTTTCTTT	CASSLVQGTNTEAFF
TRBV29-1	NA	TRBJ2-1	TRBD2	TGCAGCGTCGGGGGCTGGACTAGCGGCTACAATGAGCAGTTCTTC	CSVGGWTSGYNEQFF
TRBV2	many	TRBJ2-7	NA	TGTGCCAGCACTGGAACCTACGAGCAGTACTTC	CASTGTYEQYF
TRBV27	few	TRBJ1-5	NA	TGTGCCAGCAGCCCAAATACAGGGTCCAATCAGCCCCAGCATTTT	CASSPNTGSNQPQHF
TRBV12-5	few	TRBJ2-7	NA	TGTGCTAGTGGTTTGGCCTACTACGAGCAGTACTTC	CASGLAYYEQYF
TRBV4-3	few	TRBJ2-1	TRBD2	TGCGCCAGCAGCCTGGGACTAGACGGGAATGAGCAGTTCTTC	CASSLGLDGNEQFF
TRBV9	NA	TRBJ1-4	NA	TGTGCCAGCAGCGTGGGGATTAATGAAAAACTGTTTTTT	CASSVGINEKLFF
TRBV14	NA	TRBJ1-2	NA	TGTGCCAGCAGCCCCGGGGGCCAAGTAGTTGGCTACACCTTC	CASSPGGQVVGYTF
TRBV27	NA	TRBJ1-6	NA	TGTGCCAGCAAGAAGAACCCCCCCGGTTCACCCCTCCACTTT	CASKKNPPGSPLHF
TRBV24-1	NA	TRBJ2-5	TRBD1	TGTGCCACCAGTGATTACGGACAGGGGGTTTCGAGAGAGACCCAGTACTTC	CATSDYGQGVSRETQYF